The entry below gives a single T cell receptor (beta chain) sequence along with its context. It has no known antigen specificity. The method behind the library was 5' RACE. For each TCR library, around 3,500 ng of total RNA was used. For each sample, cDNA synthesis was carried out in eight separate reactions using SMARTScribe reverse transcriptase. During cDNA synthesis, template switching introduced unique molecular identifiers that contained a 6-nucleotide sample barcode. TCRalpha and TCRbeta cDNA was amplified in two nested PCRs of roughly 16 and 10 cycles, and bead purification was carried out after each PCR. Before amplification, the cDNA was treated with uracil DNA-glycosylase and purified using the QIAquick PCR purification kit. The second PCR was the step at which Illumina TruSeq-compatible adapters and sample-specific barcodes were added. Library quality and concentration were checked on TapeStation and Qubit, and libraries were pooled at about 5 ng each. Pooled libraries were sequenced on an Illumina HiSeq2500 single-index Rapid Run with 2 x 100 bp reads and custom sequencing primers. On the study's bioinformatics: PCR and sequencing errors were corrected by UMI-based consensus assembly using MiGEC version 1.2.6. MiXCR version 2.1.1 was used for V(D)J alignment, clonotype assembly and CDR3 extraction. To normalise gene usage, clonotype sharing and MAIT/NKT TCR abundance, the analysis used the top 1000, 10 000 and 20 000 clonotypes per sample. Diversity was computed as the inverse Simpson index with the vegan R package after downsampling to 27 000 UMIs. Statistical testing used paired Mann-Whitney U tests on the discordant twin pairs and applied Benjamini-Hochberg correction for multiple testing. The reads underwent TCRdb reprocessing, giving one record for each CDR3 protein sequence and no DNA. The V and J calls shown here were made by TCRdb, not taken from the authors' results. The table for this sample lists roughly 150,000 distinct CDR3 sequences. The leading ten clones occupy around 2.8% of the sample.

The data stem from a study of monozygotic twins with inflammatory bowel disease (dated by TCRdb to the late 2010s). Turning to the overall study: The complete study included about 30 monozygotic twin pairs: 19 IBD-discordant Danish pairs and nine German pairs, of which four were IBD-concordant and five were IBD-discordant. The search for disease-associated traits relied mainly on comparing, within discordant pairs, IBD patients with their genetically identical healthy co-twins. Each individual had, on average, about 151 000 unique TCRalpha sequences and 181 000 unique TCRbeta sequences available for analysis. The paper as a whole reports these results and caveats: No single strong signal or clonotype linked to IBD turned up in the results, so the idea that one exists was not supported. Because patients were on differing immunosuppressive treatments, the repertoires may have picked up extra background noise and inter-individual variability. Repertoire similarity did not differ between concordant and discordant twins, which could be due to limited statistical power. Different T cell subtypes could not be distinguished in the analysis. IBD patients had lower TCRbeta repertoire diversity, measured by the inverse Simpson index, than their healthy co-twins. Compared with healthy twins, IBD patients shared fewer clonotypes with other individuals, and the difference was most pronounced in patients with signs of disease activity.

CDR1 and CDR2 are drawn from the germline V gene: MNHEY, SVGAGI. Reading from cysteine to phenylalanine, the CDR3 counts 17 amino acids. The coding DNA is unavailable. A 2.5 ml peripheral blood sample was drawn into PAXgene tubes per donor and stored at -80°C. Without any T cell sorting, total RNA was extracted from whole blood using the PAXgene blood miRNA kit on an automated QIAcube. Peripheral blood from monozygotic twin pairs concordant or discordant for inflammatory bowel disease was subjected to deep TCRalpha and TCRbeta repertoire profiling with unique molecular barcoding. Smoking habits were recorded for all twin pairs, and each individual was classified as a current, former or never smoker.

The chain couples TRBV6-5 to TRBJ1-3; TCRdb indicates TRBD1, and absent DNA this call remains unverified. The clonotype comes from a human donor with ulcerative colitis or Crohn's disease, or a healthy co-twin of an affected twin (not recorded which). Sequencing used blood. Here the CDR3 is given as CASSSTDRRRSGNTIYF.